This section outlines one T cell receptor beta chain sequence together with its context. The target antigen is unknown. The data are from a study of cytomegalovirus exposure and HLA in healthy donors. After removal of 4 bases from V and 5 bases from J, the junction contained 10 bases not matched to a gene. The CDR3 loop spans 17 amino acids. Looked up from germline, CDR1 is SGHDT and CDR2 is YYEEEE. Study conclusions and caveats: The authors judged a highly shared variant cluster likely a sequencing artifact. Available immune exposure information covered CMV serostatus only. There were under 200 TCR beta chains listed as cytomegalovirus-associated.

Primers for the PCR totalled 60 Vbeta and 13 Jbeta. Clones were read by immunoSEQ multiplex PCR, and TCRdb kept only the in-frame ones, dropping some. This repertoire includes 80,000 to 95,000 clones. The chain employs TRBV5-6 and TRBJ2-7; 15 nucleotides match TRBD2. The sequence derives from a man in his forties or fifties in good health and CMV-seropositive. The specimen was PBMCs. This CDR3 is CASSRTSGRAGVNEQYF. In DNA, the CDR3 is TGTGCCAGCAGCAGGACTAGCGGGAGGGCGGGAGTGAACGAGCAGTACTTC.